The clone carrying this TCR beta chain was seen at least ten times. Amplification targeted TCR beta CDR3 regions from RNA transcripts. First-round RT-PCR of the TCR CDR3 relied on the HTBI primer set. MiXCR, run by TCRdb on the multiplex PCR reads, gives a single entry per CDR3 protein. The sample holds 300,000 to 350,000 distinct CDR3 sequences, roughly 15% seen once. CDR1 is SGHVS and CDR2 is FQNEAQ in the germline V gene. With 5 bases removed from V and 6 bases from J, the gap between germline ends came to 14 bases. The CDR3 sequence is 14 residues long. The data belong to a study of T cells in Graves' hyperthyroidism and ophthalmopathy. Participants, patients aged 18 to 65, had newly diagnosed hyperthyroidism with a duration under 2 months. Patients were excluded for uncontrolled infection, other autoimmune disease, pregnancy or lactation. Clinical symptoms, serum thyroxine, TRAb, thyroid ultrasound and orbital computed tomography established diagnosis.

What was sequenced was blood. The rearrangement uses TRBV7-8 and TRBJ2-1; D is unclear. This TCR was sampled from a man aged 25-45 years with Graves' hyperthyroidism. The CDR3 DNA sequence: TGTGCCAGCAGCATACTCAGACGAGTCAATGAGCAGTTCTTC. Translation: CASSILRRVNEQFF.